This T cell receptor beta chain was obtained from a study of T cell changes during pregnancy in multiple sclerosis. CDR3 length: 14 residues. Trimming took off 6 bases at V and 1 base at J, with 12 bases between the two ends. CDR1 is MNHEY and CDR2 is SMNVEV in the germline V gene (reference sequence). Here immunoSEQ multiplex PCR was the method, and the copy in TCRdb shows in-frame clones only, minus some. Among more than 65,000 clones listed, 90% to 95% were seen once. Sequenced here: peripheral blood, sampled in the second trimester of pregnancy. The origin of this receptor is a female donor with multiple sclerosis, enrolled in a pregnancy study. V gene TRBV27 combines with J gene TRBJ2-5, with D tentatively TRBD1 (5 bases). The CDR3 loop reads CASSPQGIQETQYF. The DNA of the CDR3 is TGTGCCAGCAGCCCCCAGGGAATCCAAGAGACCCAGTACTTC.